This T cell receptor (beta chain) comes out of a study of blood T cells in healthy people across ages. The authors ran a second PCR of about 7 to 11 cycles using a sample-barcoded 5' primer and a J-beta primer mix. TCRdb independently ran MiXCR on the 5' RACE reads; one entry per CDR3 protein. Here the sample spans about 1.8 million distinct CDR3 sequences, around 50% being singletons. This clonotype appeared a single time. Isolation per sample recovered at least 7 million PBMCs. V dropped 5 bases and J dropped 7; count of bases not matched to a gene: 8. CDR1 and CDR2 from the germline V gene are MDHEN and SYDVKM. The CDR3 spans 16 residues.

The specimen sequenced was blood. The clonotype was recovered from a woman in her 40s in good health. V usage is TRBV28 and J usage is TRBJ2-2, with 12 bases that match TRBD2. The CDR3 DNA follows: TGTGCCAGCAGTCCGATGACTAGCGGGGGCGGCGGGGAGCTGTTTTTT. This encodes CASSPMTSGGGGELFF.